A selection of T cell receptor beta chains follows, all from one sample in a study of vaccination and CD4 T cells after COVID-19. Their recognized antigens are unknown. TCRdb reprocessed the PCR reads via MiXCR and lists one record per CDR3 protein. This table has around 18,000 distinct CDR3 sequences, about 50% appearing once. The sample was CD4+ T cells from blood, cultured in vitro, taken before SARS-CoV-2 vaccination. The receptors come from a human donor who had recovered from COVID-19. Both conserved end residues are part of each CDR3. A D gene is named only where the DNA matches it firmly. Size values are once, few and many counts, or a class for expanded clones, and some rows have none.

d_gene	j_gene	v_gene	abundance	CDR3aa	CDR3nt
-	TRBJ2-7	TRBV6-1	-	CASSEAPRSSYEQYF	TGTGCCAGCAGTGAAGCGCCAAGAAGCTCCTACGAGCAGTACTTC
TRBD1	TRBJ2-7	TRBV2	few	CASILTGGIHEQYF	TGTGCCAGCATTCTGACAGGGGGTATCCACGAGCAGTACTTC
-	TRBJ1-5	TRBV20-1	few	CSARRGQNNQPQHF	TGCAGTGCTCGTCGCGGACAGAACAATCAGCCCCAGCATTTT
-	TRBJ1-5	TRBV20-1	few	CSARTGGSNQPQHF	TGCAGTGCTAGAACCGGTGGGAGCAATCAGCCCCAGCATTTT
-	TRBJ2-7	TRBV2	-	CASKRFSYEQYF	TGTGCCAGCAAACGGTTCTCCTACGAGCAGTACTTC
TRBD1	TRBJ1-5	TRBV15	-	CATSRDPGQVGQPQHF	TGTGCCACCAGCAGAGACCCGGGACAGGTTGGTCAGCCCCAGCATTTT
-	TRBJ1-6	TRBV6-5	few	CASSYQENSPLHF	TGTGCCAGCAGTTACCAAGAAAATTCACCCCTCCACTTT
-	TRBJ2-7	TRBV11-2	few	CASSRDRNSGEQYF	TGTGCCAGCAGCCGCGACAGAAATAGTGGGGAGCAGTACTTC
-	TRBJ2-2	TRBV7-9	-	CASRRLLAHYNTGELFF	TGTGCCAGCAGGCGCCTCCTCGCGCACTACAACACCGGGGAGCTGTTTTTT
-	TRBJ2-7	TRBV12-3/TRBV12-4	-	CASSSIYEQYF	TGTGCCAGCAGTTCTATCTACGAGCAGTACTTC
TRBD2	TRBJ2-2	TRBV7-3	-	CASSLLAGGTGELFF	TGTGCCAGCAGCCTCCTAGCGGGTGGGACCGGGGAGCTGTTTTTT
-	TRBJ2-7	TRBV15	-	CATSRDLASYEQYF	TGTGCCACCAGCAGAGATTTAGCATCCTACGAGCAGTACTTC
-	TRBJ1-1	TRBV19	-	CASSILLNTEAFF	TGTGCCAGTAGTATCCTTCTTAACACTGAAGCTTTCTTT
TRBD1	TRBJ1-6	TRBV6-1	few	CASSARSDRRPYNSPLHF	TGTGCCAGCAGTGCCCGATCGGACAGGCGGCCCTATAATTCACCCCTCCACTTT
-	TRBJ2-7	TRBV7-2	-	CASTLVASSFPGQYF	TGTGCCAGCACTTTGGTGGCTAGTAGCTTCCCTGGGCAGTACTTC
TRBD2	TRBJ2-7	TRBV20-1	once	CSASARLAGNSEQYF	TGCAGTGCTAGTGCGAGACTAGCGGGAAACTCCGAGCAGTACTTC
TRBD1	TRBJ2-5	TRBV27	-	CASSRGQGQETQYF	TGTGCCAGCAGCAGGGGACAGGGCCAAGAGACCCAGTACTTC
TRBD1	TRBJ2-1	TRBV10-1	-	CASSESAGGRNEQFF	TGCGCCAGCAGTGAGTCGGCAGGGGGCAGGAATGAGCAGTTCTTC
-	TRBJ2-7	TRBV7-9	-	CASSQGGTPKQYF	TGTGCCAGCAGCCAGGGGGGGACACCAAAGCAGTACTTC
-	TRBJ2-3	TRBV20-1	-	CSAPTPSTDTQYF	TGCAGTGCTCCCACACCTAGCACAGATACGCAGTATTTT
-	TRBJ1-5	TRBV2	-	CASTLGWQPQHF	TGTGCCAGCACGCTGGGATGGCAGCCCCAGCATTTT
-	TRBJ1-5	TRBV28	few	CASSPDTPPITPQHF	TGTGCCAGCAGTCCCGACACCCCCCCAATCACGCCCCAGCATTTT
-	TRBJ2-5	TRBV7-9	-	CASSLYEGTETQYF	TGTGCCAGCAGCTTATATGAGGGAACGGAGACCCAGTACTTC
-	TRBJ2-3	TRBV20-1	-	CSAVEIGSSTDTQYF	TGCAGTGCAGTGGAGATCGGATCTAGCACAGATACGCAGTATTTT
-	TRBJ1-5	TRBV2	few	CASRSDGNQPQHF	TGTGCCAGCAGATCCGACGGAAATCAGCCCCAGCATTTT
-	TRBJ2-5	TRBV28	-	CASSQGSEGAQYF	TGTGCCAGCAGCCAGGGATCTGAGGGGGCCCAGTACTTC
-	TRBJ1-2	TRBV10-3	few	CAISEERGRGYTF	TGTGCCATCAGCGAAGAGAGGGGCCGTGGCTACACCTTC
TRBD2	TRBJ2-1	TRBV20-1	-	CSASPGFGLAGVRGSYNEQFF	TGCAGTGCTAGCCCCGGTTTTGGACTAGCGGGAGTTAGAGGCTCCTACAATGAGCAGTTCTTC
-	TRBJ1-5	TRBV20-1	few	CSALPGLLNQPQHF	TGCAGTGCCCTTCCGGGACTGCTCAATCAGCCCCAGCATTTT
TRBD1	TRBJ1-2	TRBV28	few	CAGGTGTGGYTF	TGTGCCGGGGGGACAGGGACAGGGGGCTACACCTTC
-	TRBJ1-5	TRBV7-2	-	CASSRGIMDSNQPQHF	TGTGCCAGCAGCCGGGGTATTATGGACAGCAATCAGCCCCAGCATTTT
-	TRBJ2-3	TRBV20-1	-	CSATYDGQLRGDTQYF	TGCAGTGCTACGTATGATGGACAGCTCCGGGGAGATACGCAGTATTTT
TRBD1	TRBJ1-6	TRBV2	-	CASDWTGRNSPLHF	TGTGCCAGCGATTGGACAGGGAGGAATTCACCCCTCCACTTT
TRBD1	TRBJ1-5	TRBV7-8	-	CASSWTRDRGGGPQHF	TGTGCCAGCAGCTGGACCCGGGACAGGGGAGGTGGGCCCCAGCATTTT
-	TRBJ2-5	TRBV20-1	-	CSATWGGGGLEETQYF	TGCAGTGCCACTTGGGGGGGAGGGGGTCTCGAAGAGACCCAGTACTTC
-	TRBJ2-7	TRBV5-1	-	CASSESAYEQYF	TGCGCCAGCAGCGAATCCGCCTACGAGCAGTACTTC
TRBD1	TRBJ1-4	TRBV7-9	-	CASSLAGGNEKLFF	TGTGCCAGCAGCTTGGCAGGGGGCAACGAAAAACTGTTTTTT
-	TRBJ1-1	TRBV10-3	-	CAISNRDSTEAFF	TGTGCCATCAGTAACAGGGATAGCACTGAAGCTTTCTTT
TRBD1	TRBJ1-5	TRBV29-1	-	CSVRTGRNNQPQHF	TGCAGCGTTCGGACAGGGAGGAACAATCAGCCCCAGCATTTT
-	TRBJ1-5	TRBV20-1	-	CSATLAGPGQPQHF	TGCAGTGCCACCCTTGCGGGTCCTGGGCAGCCCCAGCATTTT
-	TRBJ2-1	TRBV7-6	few	CASSFGGDEQFF	TGTGCCAGCAGCTTCGGGGGCGATGAGCAGTTCTTC
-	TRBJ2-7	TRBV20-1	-	CSASRGRFNEQYF	TGCAGTGCCTCGAGAGGGAGATTCAACGAGCAGTACTTC
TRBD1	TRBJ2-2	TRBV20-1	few	CSARDPRQGVNTGELFF	TGCAGTGCTAGAGACCCCCGGCAGGGGGTGAACACCGGGGAGCTGTTTTTT
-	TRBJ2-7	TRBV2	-	CASKGHVLSEQYF	TGTGCCAGCAAGGGACACGTTCTCTCCGAGCAGTACTTC
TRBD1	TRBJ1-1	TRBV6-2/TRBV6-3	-	CASSYSIFPGQVNTEAFF	TGTGCCAGCAGTTACTCGATCTTTCCAGGACAGGTGAACACTGAAGCTTTCTTT
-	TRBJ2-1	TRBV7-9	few	CAVQANNEQFF	TGTGCCGTACAGGCAAACAATGAGCAGTTCTTC
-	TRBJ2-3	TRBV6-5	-	CASSYATGGGAGDTQYF	TGTGCCAGCAGTTACGCGACCGGGGGCGGAGCAGGGGATACGCAGTATTTT
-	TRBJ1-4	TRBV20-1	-	CSANRDINEKLFF	TGCAGTGCAAACAGGGATATCAATGAAAAACTGTTTTTT
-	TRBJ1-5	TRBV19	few	CAGGARINQPQHF	TGTGCGGGGGGAGCCAGGATCAATCAGCCCCAGCATTTT
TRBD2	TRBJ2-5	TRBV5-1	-	CASSYGTRQETQYF	TGCGCCAGCAGCTATGGGACTAGACAGGAGACCCAGTACTTC
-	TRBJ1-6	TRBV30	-	CAWRDTGSSYNSPLHF	TGTGCCTGGAGAGACACAGGCTCATCCTATAATTCACCCCTCCACTTT
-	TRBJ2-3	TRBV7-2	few	CASSDSGDRLTDTQYF	TGTGCCAGCAGCGACTCCGGGGACCGACTCACAGATACGCAGTATTTT
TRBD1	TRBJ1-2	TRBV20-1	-	CSARVGQGRYTF	TGCAGTGCTAGAGTTGGACAGGGTCGCTACACCTTC
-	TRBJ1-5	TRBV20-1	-	CSARDLRGMGNQPQHF	TGCAGTGCTAGAGATCTCCGGGGGATGGGCAATCAGCCCCAGCATTTT
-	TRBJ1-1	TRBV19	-	CASSIRHERLNTEAFF	TGTGCCAGTAGTATCAGACACGAGCGATTGAACACTGAAGCTTTCTTT
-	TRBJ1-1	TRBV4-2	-	CASSQDLNTEAFF	TGTGCCAGCAGCCAAGATCTGAACACTGAAGCTTTCTTT
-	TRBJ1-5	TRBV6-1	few	CASRLWASSQPQHF	TGTGCCAGCAGGTTGTGGGCGTCAAGTCAGCCCCAGCATTTT
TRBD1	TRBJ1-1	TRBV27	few	CASSQRPGGGNTEAFF	TGTGCCAGCAGTCAAAGACCAGGGGGAGGGAACACTGAAGCTTTCTTT
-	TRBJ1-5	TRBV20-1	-	CSGLTRNSNQPQHF	TGCAGTGGCCTAACACGGAATAGCAATCAGCCCCAGCATTTT
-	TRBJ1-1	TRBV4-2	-	CASSQDSLTPWDEAFF	TGTGCCAGCAGCCAAGATTCACTTACTCCCTGGGATGAAGCTTTCTTT